Listed here are 26 T cell receptor beta chains from one sample, sequenced in a study of T cell responses to AZD1222 COVID-19 vaccine. Generated by immunoSEQ multiplex PCR, the TCRdb table keeps only in-frame clones and is missing some. The profile shows roughly 70,000 clones, 89% of them singletons. The sample was peripheral blood, taken 28 days after the second AZD1222 dose. The receptors originated from an adult who received the AZD1222 COVID-19 vaccine.

The chain links TRBV9 to TRBJ1-2; D is undetermined. The V end lost 0 bases, the J end lost 4 bases, and 10 bases lay between the germline ends. The CDR3 is 14 amino acids. CDR1 is SGDLS and CDR2 is YYNGEE in the germline V gene. CDR3 sequence (DNA): TGTGCCAGCAGCGTAGGCGCGCAATCCTATGGCTACACCTTC. Translated: CASSVGAQSYGYTF.

The chain uses TRBV18 and TRBJ1-4; the D gene is possibly TRBD1 (6 bases). Trimming removed 4 bases from V and 3 bases from J, with 15 bases in between. The CDR3 extends over 16 amino acids. Germline CDR1 and CDR2: KGHSH and LQKENI. The CDR3 nucleotides are TGTGCCAGCTCACGGGAGGTGGCAGGGGCTAATGAAAAACTGTTTTTT. Its protein is CASSREVAGANEKLFF. The whole variable domain, filled in from reference TRBV18 and TRBJ1-4, reads NAGVMQNPRHLVRRRGQEARLRCSPMKGHSHVYWYRQLPEEGLKFMVYLQKENIIDESGMPKERFSAEFPKEGPSILRIQQVVRGDSAAYFCASSREVAGANEKLFFGSGTQLSVL.

The genes are TRBV28 and TRBJ1-1; 7 bases fit TRBD1. The germline gives CDR1 MDHEN, CDR2 SYDVKM. V lost 4 bases and J lost 0; bases outside the gene matches: 8. This CDR3 comprises 16 residues. CDR3 in DNA: TGTGCCAGCAGTTCCTGGGCAGGGGGGATGAACACTGAAGCTTTCTTT. Its protein is CASSSWAGGMNTEAFF.

This clone was seen a single time. DNA for the CDR3: TGTGCCAGCAGTCTGGACAGGGGAAATGAGCAGTTCTTC. It encodes CASSLDRGNEQFF. The chain is built from TRBV4-2 and TRBJ2-1; 9 bases agree with TRBD1. With V trimmed by 6 bases and J by 7 bases, 4 bases remained unmatched. The CDR3 contains 13 residues. In germline, CDR1 is LGHNA, CDR2 YNFKEQ.

The chain employs TRBV11-2 and TRBJ1-5, with a weak D call TRBD1 (6 bases). This CDR3 spans 13 amino acids. The V and J ends lost 5 bases and 4 bases respectively, with 9 bases between them. Germline V gene sequence: CDR1 SGHAT, CDR2 FQNNGV. This CDR3 reads CASSHTGNQPQHF. The CDR3 DNA reads as TGTGCCAGCAGCCACACAGGGAATCAGCCCCAGCATTTT. Drawing the rest from reference TRBV11-2 and TRBJ1-5, the complete variable domain is EAGVAQSPRYKIIEKRQSVAFWCNPISGHATLYWYQQILGQGPKLLIQFQNNGVVDDSQLPKDRFSAERLKGVDSTLKIQPAKLEDSAVYLCASSHTGNQPQHFGDGTRLSIL.

The chain joins TRBV7-3 to TRBJ2-1; tentatively, D is TRBD1 (5 bases). There are 13 residues in the CDR3. Looked up from germline, CDR1 is SGHTA and CDR2 is FQGTGA. Deletions cut 0 bases from V and 7 bases from J, with 7 bases between. In DNA, the CDR3 is TGTGCCAGCAGCTTAACCAGGGCGAATGAGCAGTTCTTC. Translating gives CASSLTRANEQFF.

This chain links TRBV5-4 with TRBJ2-1; 7 bases align to TRBD2. CDR1 and CDR2 from the germline V gene are SGHNT and YYREEE (reference sequence). With 0 bases clipped from V and 4 bases from J, the junction kept 4 bases outside the gene matches. The CDR3 is made up of 15 amino acids. The CDR3 spells CASSLGGSVYNEQFF. CDR3 nucleotides: TGTGCCAGCAGCTTGGGCGGGAGCGTATACAATGAGCAGTTCTTC.

The genes are TRBV3-1 (or the pseudogene TRBV3-2) and TRBJ2-1; 8 positions match TRBD2. This CDR3 is 14 amino acids long. Germline loops: CDR1 LGHDT, CDR2 YNNKEL (reference sequence). The J segment lost 9 bases and the V segment lost 3 bases, leaving 7 bases of the junction unmatched. CDR3 loop: CASSQGLVAGEQFF. For the CDR3, the DNA is TGTGCCAGCAGCCAGGGACTAGTCGCCGGTGAGCAGTTCTTC.

V usage is TRBV28 and J usage is TRBJ1-5; TRBD1 is a possible D gene (6 bases). From germline, CDR1 is MDHEN and CDR2 SYDVKM. V was pared by 6 bases and J by 0 bases, with 18 bases between. This CDR3 spans 17 amino acids. The CDR3 sequence: CASRSRGALGSNQPQHF. CDR3 sequence (DNA): TGTGCCAGCAGGAGCAGGGGCGCGTTAGGTAGCAATCAGCCCCAGCATTTT.

The chain couples TRBV7-3 to TRBJ2-2; D remains unclear. There are 12 residues in the CDR3. Germline-derived CDR1 and CDR2 are SGHTA and FQGTGA. V was pared by 5 bases and J by 3 bases, with 4 bases between. As DNA, the CDR3 is TGTGCCAGCAGCCCGTACACCGGGGAGCTGTTTTTT. This gives the protein CASSPYTGELFF.

The J gene is TRBJ1-2, the V gene TRBV9; D gene uncertain. V was clipped by 4 bases and J by 8 bases, with 12 bases between them. Germline CDR1 and CDR2: SGDLS and YYNGEE. This CDR3 is built from 12 residues. For the CDR3, the DNA is TGTGCCAGCAGCCCCCCTGGGCGGGGCTACACCTTC. Amino acid sequence: CASSPPGRGYTF.

The gene calls are TRBV24-1 and TRBJ2-3, with TRBD2 matching over 7 bases. The CDR3 spans 16 residues. Looked up from germline, CDR1 is KGHDR and CDR2 is SFDVKD. Trimming cost V 4 bases and J 4 bases; bases outside gene matches: 10. The CDR3 coding sequence is TGTGCCACCAGTGAACCCGGGAGGATTGGCGCAGATACGCAGTATTTT. Its translation is CATSEPGRIGADTQYF.

This clone was detected only a few times. This chain joins TRBV4-2 and TRBJ1-2; D gene unclear. V was trimmed by 0 bases and J by 4 bases, leaving 12 bases between them. This CDR3 region has 15 residues. CDR1 is LGHNA, CDR2 YNFKEQ, per germline. In DNA form, the CDR3 reads TGTGCCAGCAGCCAAGATCACAGCTCGGGCTATGGCTACACCTTC. The encoded protein is CASSQDHSSGYGYTF.

This sequence joins TRBV12-3 or TRBV12-4 and TRBJ1-4; D not certain. V dropped 6 bases and J dropped 11 bases, with 13 bases sitting between them. The CDR3 spans 12 residues. CDR3 DNA: TGTGCCAGCAGCCCTCAAACGCGGAAACTGTTTTTT. Its translation is CASSPQTRKLFF.

The chain combines TRBV20-1 with TRBJ1-2; the D is unclear. The germline V gene encodes CDR1 DFQATT and CDR2 SNEGSKA (reference sequence). Trimming stripped 7 bases from V and 8 bases from J, with 5 bases between. This CDR3 region has 8 residues. CDR3 nucleotides: TGCAGTGAAAACGGCTACACCTTC. Encoded protein: CSENGYTF.

The V call is TRBV30, the J call TRBJ2-1; no reliable D call. V was cut by 3 bases and J by 0 bases, with 9 bases left in between. Looked up from germline, CDR1 is GTSNPN and CDR2 is SVGIG (reference sequence). The CDR3 runs 14 residues. The CDR3: CAWRPVSSYNEQFF. The CDR3 coding sequence is TGTGCCTGGAGGCCGGTAAGCTCCTACAATGAGCAGTTCTTC. Together with reference TRBV30 and TRBJ2-1, the CDR3 gives the full variable domain: SQTIHQWPATLVQPVGSPLSLECTVEGTSNPNLYWYRQAAGRGLQLLFYSVGIGQISSEVPQNLSASRPQDRQFILSSKKLLLSDSGFYLCAWRPVSSYNEQFFGPGTRLTVL.

The chain is built from TRBV7-5 and TRBJ1-6; the table calls TRBD1, which could not be checked here. TRBV7-5 is given as a pseudogene. The CDR3 is 15 residues long. CDR3 protein: CVRSLATGENSPLHF. In DNA form, the CDR3 reads TGTGTCAGAAGCTTAGCGACAGGGGAGAATTCACCCCTCCACTTT.

This clone was picked up a small number of times. The rearrangement joins TRBV10-3 to TRBJ2-2; unclear D gene. Trimming left V 0 bases short and J 1 base short, with 6 bases between. Germline V CDR1 and CDR2: ENHRY, SYGVKD. The CDR3 consists of 15 residues. The CDR3 region has the DNA TGTGCCATCAGTGAGTCCACCCAGAACACCGGGGAGCTGTTTTTT. Encoded protein: CAISESTQNTGELFF.

A single count supports this clone. The chain links TRBV5-4 to TRBJ2-1; D is unresolved. V lost 3 bases, J lost 0 bases, and 4 bases lay in between. CDR1 is SGHNT and CDR2 is YYREEE in the germline V gene (reference sequence). The CDR3 is 13 amino acids. The CDR3 coding sequence is TGTGCCAGCAGCTCCCGCTCCTACAATGAGCAGTTCTTC. Amino acids: CASSSRSYNEQFF.

This clone was seen a single time. V and J are TRBV27 and TRBJ1-2; TRBD1 matches at 9 bases. The CDR3 is 15 residues long. Germline V gene data show CDR1 as MNHEY and CDR2 as SMNVEV (reference sequence). J gave up 8 bases and V 4 bases, and 11 bases lay outside the gene matches. The CDR3: CASSSRQGVIRGYTF. CDR3 bases: TGTGCCAGCAGTTCCCGACAGGGGGTGATTAGAGGCTACACCTTC.

The chain couples TRBV9 to TRBJ2-1; TRBD1 aligns across 7 bases. The CDR3 has 15 residues. Losses at the gene ends were 6 bases for V and 5 bases for J; bases not matched to a gene: 11. Germline lookup yields CDR1 SGDLS and CDR2 YYNGEE. The CDR3 nucleotides read TGTGCCAGCACCAAAGGGGGCGCCCATGACAATGAGCAGTTCTTC. The encoded protein is CASTKGGAHDNEQFF.

The chain is built from TRBV19 and TRBJ2-4; weak D call: TRBD1 (6 bases). Trimming took off 3 bases at V and 0 bases at J, with 9 bases between the two ends. The CDR3 is made up of 15 amino acids. Germline lookup yields CDR1 LNHDA and CDR2 SQIVND (reference sequence). CDR3 DNA sequence: TGTGCCAGTAGTATGGGGGCCCTAGCCAAAAACATTCAGTACTTC. It is translated as CASSMGALAKNIQYF. Supplemented by reference TRBV19 and TRBJ2-4, the full variable domain reads DGGITQSPKYLFRKEGQNVTLSCEQNLNHDAMYWYRQDPGQGLRLIYYSQIVNDFQKGDIAEGYSVSREKKESFPLTVTSAQKNPTAFYLCASSMGALAKNIQYFGAGTRLSVL.

A single count supports this clone. This chain connects TRBV2 to TRBJ2-7; the D gene is possibly TRBD1 (5 bases). Trimming removed 7 bases from V and 9 bases from J, with 19 bases in between. Germline V gives CDR1 SNHLY, CDR2 FYNNEI. The CDR3 contains 13 residues. The CDR3 reads CASTVINQGLQYF. CDR3 coding DNA: TGTGCCAGCACCGTGATTAATCAGGGCCTGCAGTACTTC. The full variable domain, rest sourced from reference TRBV2 and TRBJ2-7, is EPEVTQTPSHQVTQMGQEVILRCVPISNHLYFYWYRQILGQKVEFLVSFYNNEISEKSEIFDDQFSVERPDGSNFTLKIRSTKLEDSAMYFCASTVINQGLQYFGPGTRLTVT.

This clone has just one count. This chain uses TRBV7-3 with TRBJ1-1, with D perhaps TRBD1 (5 bases). The length of the CDR3 is 13 residues. Germline V CDR1 and CDR2: SGHTA, FQGTGA. V shed 5 bases and J shed 7 bases, with 14 bases lying between them. The CDR3 sequence: CASSPGWGSEAFF. The CDR3 nucleotides are TGTGCCAGCAGCCCCGGGTGGGGGAGTGAAGCTTTCTTT.

The genes are TRBV28 and TRBJ2-3; 7 positions match TRBD1. The CDR3 covers 18 residues. Germline V gives CDR1 MDHEN, CDR2 SYDVKM. J was trimmed by 0 bases and V by 4 bases; bases with no gene match: 13. The CDR3 protein is CASSSRGRGIGSTDTQYF. The CDR3 coding sequence is TGTGCCAGCAGTTCACGGGGCAGGGGGATCGGTAGCACAGATACGCAGTATTTT.

The chain is built from TRBV19 and TRBJ2-7; 7 nucleotides match TRBD1. CDR1 and CDR2 from the germline V gene are LNHDA and SQIVND (reference sequence). CDR3 size: 13 residues. With 3 bases clipped from V and 4 bases from J, the junction kept 3 bases outside the gene matches. DNA of the CDR3: TGTGCCAGTAGTATCGGCAGGGGGTACGAGCAGTACTTC. Protein: CASSIGRGYEQYF. The full variable domain, with the rest looked up from reference TRBV19 and TRBJ2-7, is DGGITQSPKYLFRKEGQNVTLSCEQNLNHDAMYWYRQDPGQGLRLIYYSQIVNDFQKGDIAEGYSVSREKKESFPLTVTSAQKNPTAFYLCASSIGRGYEQYFGPGTRLTVT.